The T cell receptor (beta chain) described here comes from a study of T cells in Graves' hyperthyroidism and ophthalmopathy. Study-wide background: Initial diagnosis, before any treatment, was when peripheral blood was collected.

There were TCR beta CDR3 regions amplified from RNA transcripts. The study used the HTBI primer set for a first-round RT-PCR of the TCR CDR3. TCRdb recomputed calls from the multiplex PCR reads with MiXCR, one row per CDR3 protein. The sample lists more than 250,000 distinct CDR3 sequences, roughly 15% occurring once. The specimen was blood. The TCR sequence derives from a woman between 45 and 60 years old with Graves' hyperthyroidism that later progressed to Graves' ophthalmopathy.

The CDR3 is CASSPAGGGTDTQYF. The CDR3, as DNA: TGTGCCAGCAGCCCGGCGGGCGGGGGCACAGATACGCAGTATTTT. J is TRBJ2-3 and V is TRBV3-1; TRBD2 might be the D (6 bases). The CDR3 is made up of 15 amino acids. Per the germline V gene, CDR1 is LGHDT and CDR2 is YNNKEL (reference sequence). Trimming stripped 4 bases from V and 1 base from J, with 12 bases between.